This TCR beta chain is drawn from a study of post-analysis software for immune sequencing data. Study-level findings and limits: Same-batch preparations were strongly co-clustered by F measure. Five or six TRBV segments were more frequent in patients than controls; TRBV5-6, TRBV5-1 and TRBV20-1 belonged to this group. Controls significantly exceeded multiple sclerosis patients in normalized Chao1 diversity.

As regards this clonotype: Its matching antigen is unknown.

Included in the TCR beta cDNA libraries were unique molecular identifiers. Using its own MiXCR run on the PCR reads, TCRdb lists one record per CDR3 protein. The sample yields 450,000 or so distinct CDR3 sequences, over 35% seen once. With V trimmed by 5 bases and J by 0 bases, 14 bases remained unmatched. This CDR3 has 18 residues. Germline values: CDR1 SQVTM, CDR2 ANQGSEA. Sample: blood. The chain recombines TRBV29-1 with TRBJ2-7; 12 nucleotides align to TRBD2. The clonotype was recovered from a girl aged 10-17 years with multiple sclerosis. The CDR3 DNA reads TGCAGCGTTTTCGGGGGGCTAGCGGGAGGGCCGAACTCCTACGAGCAGTACTTC. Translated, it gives CSVFGGLAGGPNSYEQYF.